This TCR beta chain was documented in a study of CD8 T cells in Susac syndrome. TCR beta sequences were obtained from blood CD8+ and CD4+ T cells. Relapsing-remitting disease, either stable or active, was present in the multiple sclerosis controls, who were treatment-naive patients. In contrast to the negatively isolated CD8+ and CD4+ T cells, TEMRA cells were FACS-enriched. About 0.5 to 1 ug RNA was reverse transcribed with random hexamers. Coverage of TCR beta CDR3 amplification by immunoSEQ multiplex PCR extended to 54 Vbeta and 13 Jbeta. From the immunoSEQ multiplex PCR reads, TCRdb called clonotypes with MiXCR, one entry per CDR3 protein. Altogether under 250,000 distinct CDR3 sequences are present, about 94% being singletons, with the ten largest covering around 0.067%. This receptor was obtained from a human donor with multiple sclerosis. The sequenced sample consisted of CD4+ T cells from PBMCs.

CDR3 sequence reads: CASSPGPNRTPPYGYTF. Written as DNA, the CDR3 is TGTGCCAGCTCACCAGGTCCCAACCGAACTCCCCCTTATGGCTACACCTTC. The chain has TRBV18 and TRBJ1-2; D is ambiguous. Trimming removed 2 bases at V and 5 bases at J, with 21 bases between. The CDR3 covers 17 residues. CDR1 is KGHSH and CDR2 is LQKENI in the germline V gene.